The 25 T cell receptor beta chains below were found in one sample sequenced in a study of blood T cell repertoires in COVID-19. Using immunoSEQ multiplex PCR, the repertoire was profiled, and TCRdb retains in-frame clones only, with some absent. Of approximately 190,000 clones detected, 70% to 90% appear once; the ten largest clones hold under 2.5%. The sequencing input was peripheral blood. These receptors were collected from a man in his 70s with active or convalescent COVID-19.

J is TRBJ1-3 and V is TRBV2, with D possibly being TRBD1 (6 bases). This CDR3 is built from 16 residues. Per germline, CDR1 SNHLY and CDR2 FYNNEI. The germline V and J ends were trimmed by 5 bases and 0 bases, with 14 bases remaining between them. In DNA form, the CDR3 reads TGTGCCAGCAGTCTGAAGGACAGCAACTCTGGAAACACCATATATTTT. Encoded protein: CASSLKDSNSGNTIYF.

This chain joins TRBV4-3 and TRBJ2-7; a weak D match, TRBD2 (6 bases). This CDR3 is built from 15 residues. Germline values: CDR1 LGHNA, CDR2 YSLEER. V gave up 1 base and J gave up 4 bases, with 14 bases separating them. The CDR3 loop is CASSQGRDPSYEQYF. CDR3 coding DNA: TGCGCCAGCAGCCAAGGGCGGGACCCGAGTTACGAGCAGTACTTC.

The chain recombines TRBV27 with TRBJ1-3; no clear D gene. The CDR3 consists of 17 residues. The germline V gene has CDR1 MNHEY and CDR2 SMNVEV (reference sequence). Trimming removed 4 bases at V and 0 bases at J, with 16 bases between. The CDR3 DNA follows: TGTGCCAGCAGTTCCACTACCCGGGGAAGCTCTGGAAACACCATATATTTT. It is translated as CASSSTTRGSSGNTIYF.

The chain recombines TRBV5-4 with TRBJ1-6, with 7 bases fitting TRBD1. The germline CDR1 and CDR2 sequences are SGHNT and YYREEE (reference sequence). The CDR3 is made up of 16 amino acids. With 4 bases clipped from V and 10 bases from J, the junction kept 14 bases outside the gene matches. The CDR3 is CASSPGTEGLLSPLHF. In DNA, the CDR3 is TGTGCCAGCAGCCCCGGGACAGAGGGTTTGTTATCACCCCTCCACTTT.

This clone has a single count. This chain joins TRBV4-1 and TRBJ1-1, with D maybe TRBD1 (5 bases). Looked up from germline, CDR1 is MGHRA and CDR2 is YSYEKL. The V end lost 0 bases, the J end lost 0 bases, and 11 bases lay between the germline ends. The CDR3 covers 16 residues. CDR3 region: CASSQDSGAMNTEAFF. The DNA of the CDR3 is TGCGCCAGCAGCCAAGATAGCGGGGCTATGAACACTGAAGCTTTCTTT.

The rearrangement uses TRBV7-2 and TRBJ1-6; 7 bases match TRBD1. Looked up from germline, CDR1 is SGHTA and CDR2 is FQGNSA. The CDR3 sequence is 14 residues long. Trimming removed 3 bases from V and 8 bases from J; junction bases left unmatched: 4. CDR3 bases: TGTGCCAGCAGCTTTGACAGGGCGGATTCACCCCTCCACTTT. Translating gives CASSFDRADSPLHF.

The chain employs TRBV7-9 and TRBJ1-3; D not resolved. Germline V gene sequence: CDR1 SEHNR, CDR2 FQNEAQ (reference sequence). The CDR3 covers 17 residues. Deletions cut 0 bases from V and 1 base from J, with 13 bases between. Written as DNA, the CDR3 is TGTGCCAGCAGCTTAGCCCCGGAGAGAACTTCTGGAAACACCATATATTTT. Translated: CASSLAPERTSGNTIYF.

Turning to this clone: Other DNA sequences of this sample code for an identical CDR3. The chain recombines TRBV27 with TRBJ2-7, with 7 bases lining up with TRBD1. The V gene end was trimmed by 3 bases and the J gene end by 2 bases; junction bases not matched to a gene: 1. CDR1 MNHEY and CDR2 SMNVEV come from the germline V gene (reference sequence). The CDR3 consists of 13 residues. The CDR3 is CASSFGTAYEQYF. The CDR3 region has the DNA TGTGCCAGCAGTTTTGGGACAGCCTACGAGCAGTACTTC.

The genes are TRBV29-1 and TRBJ1-5; TRBD1 matches at 8 bases. Germline CDR1 SQVTM, CDR2 ANQGSEA. With 4 bases clipped from V and 6 bases from J, the junction kept 14 bases outside the gene matches. The CDR3 covers 16 residues. CDR3 in DNA: TGCAGCGTTGGGGAGGCGGGACAGGTGGGACCTCAGCCCCAGCATTTT. This gives the protein CSVGEAGQVGPQPQHF.

The chain couples TRBV7-2 to TRBJ1-1; no firm D call. The germline CDR1 and CDR2 sequences are SGHTA and FQGNSA. Trimming shortened V by 3 bases and J by 0 bases, and 8 bases separated the two germline ends. CDR3 length equals 14 residues. CDR3 DNA sequence: TGTGCCAGCAGCTTCGCGTCAATGAACACTGAAGCTTTCTTT. Translating gives CASSFASMNTEAFF.

This clone was detected only a few times. The rearrangement joins TRBV7-2 to TRBJ2-1, with TRBD2 identical over 8 bases. Germline V lookup: CDR1 SGHTA, CDR2 FQGNSA. This CDR3 contains 16 residues. Germline trimming cut 7 bases from V and 9 bases from J; bases unmatched to any gene: 17. CDR3 coding DNA: TGTGCCAGCATGCTAGGCGTCGGGAGGGTACATGGTGAGCAGTTCTTC. It encodes CASMLGVGRVHGEQFF.

This chain connects TRBV2 to TRBJ1-4; possibly TRBD1 for D (5 bases). Germline V gene sequence: CDR1 SNHLY, CDR2 FYNNEI. V was clipped by 6 bases and J by 1 base, with 9 bases between them. The CDR3 runs 14 residues. CDR3 sequence: CASRIDRTNEKLFF. In DNA form, the CDR3 reads TGTGCCAGCAGGATTGACAGAACTAATGAAAAACTGTTTTTT.

J is TRBJ1-6 and V is TRBV12-3 or TRBV12-4, with TRBD1 matching 7 bases. The CDR3 covers 13 residues. The V and J ends lost 6 bases and 7 bases, in that order; junction bases with no gene match: 3. The CDR3 reads CASRLQGNSPLHF. For the CDR3, the DNA is TGTGCCAGCAGGTTACAGGGGAATTCACCCCTCCACTTT.

The chain combines TRBV24-1 with TRBJ2-4; 11 bases fit TRBD1. The CDR3 loop spans 18 amino acids. CDR1 KGHDR and CDR2 SFDVKD come from the germline V gene. Trimming took 3 bases from V and 2 from J; bases not matched to a gene: 8. CDR3 sequence reads: CATSDPPGTGGSKNIQYF. Written as DNA, the CDR3 is TGTGCCACCAGTGATCCCCCAGGGACAGGGGGTTCCAAAAACATTCAGTACTTC.

In this sample, this clone turned up once. This chain links TRBV7-2 with TRBJ1-2, with a weak D call TRBD1 (6 bases). V lost 5 bases and J lost 3, with 13 bases in between. The CDR3 extends over 14 amino acids. In germline, CDR1 is SGHTA, CDR2 FQGNSA. The CDR3 DNA sequence: TGTGCCAGCAGCCCGGGGGGGGCGGACTATGGCTACACCTTC. Its translation is CASSPGGADYGYTF.

The chain recombines TRBV5-4 with TRBJ2-2; D may be TRBD2 (5 bases). V was trimmed by 0 bases and J by 4 bases, leaving 13 bases between them. The CDR3 consists of 16 residues. The germline V gene has CDR1 SGHNT and CDR2 YYREEE (reference sequence). The CDR3 reads CASSLAQRQSTGELFF. DNA of the CDR3: TGTGCCAGCAGCTTGGCTCAGCGGCAGAGCACCGGGGAGCTGTTTTTT.

The chain links TRBV3-1 (or the pseudogene TRBV3-2) to TRBJ2-7; 8 bases are a match to TRBD1. Germline assignment: CDR1 LGHDT and CDR2 YNNKEL (reference sequence). This CDR3 is 13 amino acids long. V lost 1 base to trimming and J lost 10 bases; unmatched junction nucleotides: 6. CDR3 loop: CASSQGTGRVQYF. CDR3 DNA sequence: TGTGCCAGCAGCCAAGGGACAGGGCGGGTACAGTACTTC.

A word on this clone: Relative to the germline gene, one junction end is altered; a read error may explain this. The chain has TRBV28 and TRBJ2-7; tentatively, D is TRBD2 (5 bases). The CDR3 has 12 amino acids. Germline CDR1 is MDHEN and CDR2 is SYDVKM. The DNA for the CDR3 is TGTGTCAGCAGTGAGGGAGCATACGAGCAGTACTTC. Translating gives CVSSEGAYEQYF.

The rearrangement joins TRBV7-9 to TRBJ2-3, with 8 bases matching TRBD1. Looked up from germline, CDR1 is SEHNR and CDR2 is FQNEAQ (reference sequence). The CDR3 totals 14 residues. Losses at the gene ends were 5 bases for V and 4 bases for J; bases not matched to a gene: 5. The CDR3 DNA follows: TGTGCCAGCAGCCTCGGACAGGGAGCAGATACGCAGTATTTT. Protein product: CASSLGQGADTQYF. Combining the CDR3 with reference TRBV7-9 and TRBJ2-3 gives the whole variable domain DTGVSQNPRHKITKRGQNVTFRCDPISEHNRLYWYRQTLGQGPEFLTYFQNEAQLEKSRLLSDRFSAERPKGSFSTLEIQRTEQGDSAMYLCASSLGQGADTQYFGPGTRLTVL.

For this clone: Compared with germline, one end of the junction differs, possibly owing to a read error. The rearrangement joins TRBV30 to TRBJ1-4; perhaps TRBD1 as D (5 bases). The CDR3 length is 13 residues. CDR1 and CDR2 from the germline V gene are GTSNPN and SVGIG (reference sequence). CDR3 protein: CAGRDWRNEKLFF. The CDR3 DNA follows: TGTGCCGGGAGGGACTGGAGAAATGAAAAACTGTTTTTT.

In its sample, this clone was seen once. The chain recombines TRBV29-1 with TRBJ1-2, with 8 nucleotides matching TRBD1. CDR1 is SQVTM, CDR2 ANQGSEA, per germline. The CDR3 extends over 12 amino acids. The J segment lost 7 bases and the V segment lost 4 bases, leaving 5 bases of the junction unmatched. The CDR3 region is CSVGDRSRGYTF. The DNA for the CDR3 is TGCAGCGTTGGGGACAGGTCTCGTGGCTACACCTTC.

This chain uses TRBV7-2 with TRBJ2-5, with D hard to call. V shed 2 bases and J shed 2 bases, with 15 bases lying between them. The germline V gene has CDR1 SGHTA and CDR2 FQGNSA. The length of the CDR3 is 16 residues. The CDR3 here is CASSLYMSKRQETQYF. DNA of the CDR3: TGTGCCAGCAGCTTATATATGTCAAAGAGACAAGAGACCCAGTACTTC. Full variable domain (remainder filled in from reference TRBV7-2 and TRBJ2-5): GAGVSQSPSNKVTEKGKDVELRCDPISGHTALYWYRQSLGQGLEFLIYFQGNSAPDKSGLPSDRFSAERTGGSVSTLTIQRTQQEDSAVYLCASSLYMSKRQETQYFGPGTRLLVL.

The rearrangement links TRBV18 to TRBJ1-4, with D possibly being TRBD1 (6 bases). CDR3 length equals 13 residues. Deletions cut 6 bases from V and 7 bases from J, with 12 bases between. The germline gives CDR1 KGHSH, CDR2 LQKENI. CDR3 sequence: CASSPRGGEKLFF. The DNA of the CDR3 is TGTGCCAGCTCGCCCCGAGGGGGTGAAAAACTGTTTTTT.

The rearrangement uses TRBV5-6 and TRBJ2-2; D remains unclear. Trimming removed 1 base from V and 4 bases from J, with 11 bases in between. The germline gives CDR1 SGHDT, CDR2 YYEEEE. This CDR3 contains 15 residues. The CDR3 DNA follows: TGTGCCAGCAGCTTGAATCGGGTGGCCACCGGGGAGCTGTTTTTT. Translated: CASSLNRVATGELFF.

V and J are TRBV6-5 and TRBJ2-1; the match to TRBD1 covers 7 bases. CDR1 is MNHEY and CDR2 is SVGAGI in the germline V gene. The V gene end was trimmed by 6 bases and the J gene end by 6 bases; junction bases not matched to a gene: 11. The CDR3 totals 15 residues. CDR3 sequence reads: CASRAQGDNRNEQFF. The CDR3 DNA is TGTGCCAGCAGGGCCCAGGGGGATAATCGCAATGAGCAGTTCTTC.